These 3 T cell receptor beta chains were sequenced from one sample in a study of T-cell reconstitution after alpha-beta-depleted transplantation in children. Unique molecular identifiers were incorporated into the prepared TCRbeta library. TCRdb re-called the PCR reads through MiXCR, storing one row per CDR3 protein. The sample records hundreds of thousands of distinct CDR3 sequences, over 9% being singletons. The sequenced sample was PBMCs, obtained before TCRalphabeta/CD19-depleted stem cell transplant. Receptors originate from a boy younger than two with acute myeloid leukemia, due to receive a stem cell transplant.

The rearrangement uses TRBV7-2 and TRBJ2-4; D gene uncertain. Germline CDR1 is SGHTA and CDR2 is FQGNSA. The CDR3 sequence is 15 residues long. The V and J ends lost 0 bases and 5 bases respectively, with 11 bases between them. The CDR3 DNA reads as TGTGCCAGCAGCTTAGCAGGGATCATCCAAAACATTCAGTACTTC. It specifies CASSLAGIIQNIQYF. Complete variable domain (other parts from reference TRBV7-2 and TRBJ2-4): GAGVSQSPSNKVTEKGKDVELRCDPISGHTALYWYRQSLGQGLEFLIYFQGNSAPDKSGLPSDRFSAERTGGSVSTLTIQRTQQEDSAVYLCASSLAGIIQNIQYFGAGTRLSVL.

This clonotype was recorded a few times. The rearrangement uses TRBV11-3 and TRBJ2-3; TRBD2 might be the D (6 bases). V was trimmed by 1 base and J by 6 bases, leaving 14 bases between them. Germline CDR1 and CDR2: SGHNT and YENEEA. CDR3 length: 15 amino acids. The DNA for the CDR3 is TGTGCCAGCAGCTTAGTGGCGGGAAGTGAGGATACGCAGTATTTT. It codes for CASSLVAGSEDTQYF.

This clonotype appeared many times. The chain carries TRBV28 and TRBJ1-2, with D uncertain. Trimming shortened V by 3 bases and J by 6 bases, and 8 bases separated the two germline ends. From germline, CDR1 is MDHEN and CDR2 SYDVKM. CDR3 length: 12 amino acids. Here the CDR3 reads CASSLSLHGYTF. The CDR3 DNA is TGTGCCAGCAGTTTGTCGCTACATGGCTACACCTTC.